These T cell receptor beta chains were read from a single sample in a study of cytomegalovirus exposure and HLA in healthy donors. Here immunoSEQ multiplex PCR was the method, and the copy in TCRdb shows in-frame clones only, minus some. The sample data list 150,000 or so clones. Sequencing was done on a sample of PBMCs. These receptor sequences come from a woman in her forties or fifties in good health and CMV-seronegative. The CDR3 runs from the conserved cysteine through the conserved F or W. A D gene is named only where the DNA matches it firmly.

j_call v_call d_call cdr3_nt cdr3_aa
TRBJ2-1 TRBV7-2 NA TGTGCCAGCAGCCCCCCCCCGGACTTCAATGAGCAGTTCTTC CASSPPPDFNEQFF
TRBJ1-1 TRBV6-6 NA TGTGCCAGCAGTTACCTCGAGACTGAAGCTTTCTTT CASSYLETEAFF
TRBJ1-5 TRBV27 TRBD1 TGTGCCAGCAGTTTCCAGGGGGCCGGGAATCAGCCCCAGCATTTT CASSFQGAGNQPQHF
TRBJ2-1 TRBV4-1 TRBD2 TGCGCCAGCAGCCAGACGCCGGGACTAGCGGGGGGCCCTACCTACAATGAGCAGTTCTTC CASSQTPGLAGGPTYNEQFF
TRBJ2-7 TRBV19 TRBD1 TGTGCCAGTAGTATACGGGACAGCACCTACGAGCAGTACTTC CASSIRDSTYEQYF
TRBJ2-1 TRBV9 NA TGTGCCAGCAGCCCTCGTATGGAGGGGAGGAGCAATGAGCAGTTCTTC CASSPRMEGRSNEQFF
TRBJ2-5 TRBV7-9 TRBD1 TGTGCCAGCAGGTCTAGACAGGGGACAGGCCAAGAGACCCAGTACTTC CASRSRQGTGQETQYF
TRBJ2-2 TRBV27 TRBD2 TGTGCCAGCAGTTTTTACGGGAGGGCCCCCGGGGAGCTGTTTTTT CASSFYGRAPGELFF
TRBJ2-2 TRBV5-6 TRBD2 TGTGCCAGCAGCTTGAGACTAGCGGGACACACCGGGGAGCTGTTTTTT CASSLRLAGHTGELFF
TRBJ1-5 TRBV7-2 TRBD1 TGTGCCAGCAGCTTAGCGCCAGGGACAGGGAGGAATCAGCCCCAGCATTTT CASSLAPGTGRNQPQHF
TRBJ2-2 TRBV30 TRBD2 TGTGCCTTCCCGCGGGAGGCCAACACCGGGGAGCTGTTTTTT CAFPREANTGELFF
TRBJ2-1 TRBV18 TRBD2 TGTGCCAGCTCACTTGAAGCGGGGGCCCCCTACAATGAGCAGTTCTTC CASSLEAGAPYNEQFF
TRBJ2-3 TRBV2 TRBD1 TGTGCCAGCAGGCGGGACAGGGGAACGGATACGCAGTATTTT CASRRDRGTDTQYF
TRBJ2-5 TRBV11-3 NA TGTGCCAGCAGCTTTGACAGGCAAGAGACCCAGTACTTC CASSFDRQETQYF
TRBJ1-3 TRBV10-3 NA TGTGCCATCAGTGCCATCGGGGGGGGCGAAGTCACCATATATTTT CAISAIGGGEVTIYF
TRBJ1-1 TRBV15 NA TGTGCCACCAGCAGAGATATAGCGAACACTGAAGCTTTCTTT CATSRDIANTEAFF
TRBJ2-5 TRBV30 NA TGTGCCTGGAGTAGCGGAGTCTACCAAGAGACCCAGTACTTC CAWSSGVYQETQYF
TRBJ1-5 TRBV12-2 NA TGTGCAAGTCGCCCGCTAACCGGCCGACAGGGAGGAATTCAGCCCCAGCATTTT CASRPLTGRQGGIQPQHF
TRBJ1-2 TRBV2 NA TGTGCCAGCAGTGATGGCCGGTTGCGGACTAACTATGGCTACACCTTC CASSDGRLRTNYGYTF
TRBJ2-2 TRBV2 NA TGTGCCAGCAGCCAAGACTACAGGGACACCGGGGAGCTGTTTTTT CASSQDYRDTGELFF
TRBJ1-3 TRBV10-3 NA TGTGCCATCAGTGAGTCGGGGGGGCGAAAAAACACCATATATTTT CAISESGGRKNTIYF
TRBJ2-3 TRBV5-4 NA TGTGCCAGCAGCCAGCAGGGGAGCACAGATACGCAGTATTTT CASSQQGSTDTQYF
TRBJ1-5 TRBV6-1 NA TGTGCCAGCAGTGAATATTTCAATCAGCCCCAGCATTTT CASSEYFNQPQHF
TRBJ1-2 TRBV7-6 NA TGTGCCAGCAGCCCCAGGCAGGACTATGGCTACACCTTC CASSPRQDYGYTF
TRBJ2-7 TRBV2 NA TGTGCCAGCAGTGAAGGTCAGGAGCAGTACTTC CASSEGQEQYF
TRBJ2-7 TRBV25-1 NA TGTGCCAGCAGTGGGTACCTGCGGCAGGGTGTCGACGAGCAGTACTTC CASSGYLRQGVDEQYF
TRBJ2-7 TRBV20-1 NA TGCAGCGCCGGGAGTTCCTACGAGCAGTACTTC CSAGSSYEQYF
TRBJ1-1 TRBV20-1 TRBD1 TGCAGTGAACAGGGGGGCACTGAAGCTTTCTTT CSEQGGTEAFF
TRBJ2-7 TRBV18 NA TGCGCCAGCTCCGAGGGTTTGTCCTACGAGCAGTACTTC CASSEGLSYEQYF
TRBJ2-7 TRBV19 NA TGTGCCAGTAGTATCATGGCCAGGTCCTACGAGCAGTACTTC CASSIMARSYEQYF
TRBJ2-7 TRBV19 TRBD1 TGTGCCAGTAGTGCCTGGACAGGGGGGACGGGTGAGCAGTACTTC CASSAWTGGTGEQYF
TRBJ2-7 TRBV19 NA TGTGCCAGTAAGACAGGACGCGGGTACGAGCAGTACTTC CASKTGRGYEQYF
TRBJ2-7 TRBV7-9 TRBD2 TGTGCCAGCAGCTTAGCGGGAGGGGCCCCGTTGACCTACGAGCAGTACTTC CASSLAGGAPLTYEQYF
TRBJ2-2 TRBV5-1 NA TGCGCCAGCAGCCTCAACAGGGCTACCCCCGGGGAGCTGTTTTTT CASSLNRATPGELFF
TRBJ2-7 TRBV5-1 NA TGCGCCAGCAGCCCGGAGGTAGGGACTCCCTACGAGCAGTACTTC CASSPEVGTPYEQYF
TRBJ2-2 TRBV7-9 NA TGTGCCAGCAGCCCACGTGGCGGGCCCACCGGGGAGCTGTTTTTT CASSPRGGPTGELFF
TRBJ1-2 TRBV30 TRBD1 TGTGCCTGCAGGGACAGTGGGTACACCTTC CACRDSGYTF
TRBJ2-3 TRBV4-1 TRBD1 TGCGCCAGCAGCCAAGATAGCCAGGGGGCATTTAGAGATACGCAGTATTTT CASSQDSQGAFRDTQYF
TRBJ2-3 TRBV5-8 TRBD2 TGTGCCAGCAGCTTGGCGACTAGCGCTATCACAGATACGCAGTATTTT CASSLATSAITDTQYF
TRBJ2-1 TRBV5-5 TRBD2 TGTGCCAGCAGTCGAATGTTAGCGGGAGGAACTAATGAGCAGTTCTTC CASSRMLAGGTNEQFF
TRBJ1-5 TRBV6-5 NA TGTGCCAGCAGTAGGGACATCTCTAGCAATCAGCCCCAGCATTTT CASSRDISSNQPQHF
TRBJ1-5 TRBV4-1 NA TGCGCCAGCAGCCAAAGATCGTCTCTTGGTCCAGGGAGCAATCAGCCCCAGCATTTT CASSQRSSLGPGSNQPQHF
TRBJ2-5 TRBV28 NA TGTGCCAGCAGTCCGACAGGTATTCGGACCCAGTACTTC CASSPTGIRTQYF
TRBJ2-7 TRBV6-1 NA TGTGCCAGCATCGGGACTTCCAGCTCCTACGAGCAGTACTTC CASIGTSSSYEQYF
TRBJ2-3 TRBV7-9 TRBD2 TGTGCCAGCAGCTTAGACGCAACACGGGGGGATCCGCAGTATTTT CASSLDATRGDPQYF
TRBJ2-3 TRBV28 NA TGTGCCAGCAGTCTCAGGGGTAGGGTCACAGATACGCAGTATTTT CASSLRGRVTDTQYF
TRBJ1-4 TRBV5-1 NA TGCGCCAGCAGCTTAGCGGGCGGCTCAGATGAAAAACTGTTTTTT CASSLAGGSDEKLFF
TRBJ2-7 TRBV5-6 NA TGTGCCAGCAGCTTGGCCCGGGGGTTTCCGTACTTC CASSLARGFPYF
TRBJ2-3 TRBV11-2 TRBD2 TGTGCCAGCAGCTTCTCGACTAGCCAGGATACGCAGTATTTT CASSFSTSQDTQYF
TRBJ2-1 TRBV4-2 NA TGTGCCAGCAGCCAGGGGGGGGGCCAGAATGAGCAGTTCTTC CASSQGGGQNEQFF
TRBJ2-7 TRBV7-9 TRBD2 TGTGCCAGCACCATCGGCGGGGGGGCGGGATACGAGCAGTACTTC CASTIGGGAGYEQYF
TRBJ1-4 TRBV30 NA TGTGCCTGGAATGAGGTGAGCTCATTCCGAGGTGAAAAACTGTTTTTT CAWNEVSSFRGEKLFF
TRBJ2-1 TRBV18 NA TGTGCCAGCTCACCCCCCCTCGGTGGGGCCCACAATGAGCAGTTCTTC CASSPPLGGAHNEQFF
TRBJ1-4 TRBV6-1 TRBD1 TGTGCCAGCAGTGAATGGACAGGACCTAATGAAAAACTGTTTTTT CASSEWTGPNEKLFF
TRBJ2-5 TRBV7-3 TRBD2 TGTGCCAGCAGCCCTAGCGGGCCCCCGGGGGCCCAGTACTTC CASSPSGPPGAQYF
TRBJ1-1 TRBV7-9 NA TGTGCCAGCAGCTTAGGTACAGCGAACACTGAAGCTTTCTTT CASSLGTANTEAFF
TRBJ2-7 TRBV7-9 TRBD2 TGTGCCAGCAGCTTAGCACGCGGGAGCTCCTACGAGCAGTACTTC CASSLARGSSYEQYF
TRBJ1-5 TRBV28 TRBD1 TGTGCCAGCAGTTTATTACGACAGGGCAGTCAGCCCCAGCATTTT CASSLLRQGSQPQHF
TRBJ2-3 TRBV19 TRBD2 TGTGCCAGTAGTATGACTAGCGGGGGGTTCTACACAGATACGCAGTATTTT CASSMTSGGFYTDTQYF
TRBJ1-4 TRBV30 NA TGTGCCTGGAGTCGCGGCCCTAATGAAAAACTGTTTTTT CAWSRGPNEKLFF